This paragraph reports one T cell receptor (beta chain). The sample belongs to a study of T cell changes during pregnancy in multiple sclerosis. This CDR3 contains 13 residues. V lost 5 bases and J lost 8; bases outside the gene matches: 8. The germline V gene encodes CDR1 SGHRS and CDR2 YFSETQ. The table came from immunoSEQ multiplex PCR; TCRdb's copy has only in-frame clones and leaves some out. The sample lists 50,000 to 80,000 clones; roughly 91% were seen once. This sequence was found in a female donor with multiple sclerosis, enrolled in a pregnancy study. The rearrangement uses TRBV5-1 and TRBJ1-2; 8 bases are shared with TRBD1. The sample in question was CD8+ T cells from peripheral blood mononuclear cells, obtained before pregnancy. The CDR3 loop is CASRSAGGRGYTF. CDR3 nucleotide sequence: TGCGCCAGCAGAAGCGCAGGGGGCCGGGGCTACACCTTC.